Listed below are T cell receptor beta chains from one sample, sequenced in a study of OX40 agonist ivuxolimab in advanced cancers. Sequenced by immunoSEQ multiplex PCR; TCRdb stores in-frame clones only, minus some. The sample includes about 75,000 clones, 70% to 90% of them seen just once. The sequenced sample was CD4+ or CD8+ T cells sorted from blood, obtained in a trial of the OX40 agonist ivuxolimab. All receptors derive from an adult with an advanced solid tumor such as melanoma, head and neck, liver or kidney cancer. The CDR3 runs from the conserved cysteine through the conserved F or W. The D gene is left open where the match is weak. Size values are once, few and many counts, or a class for expanded clones, and some rows have none.

CASSPQGDQPQHF | TGTGCCAGCTCACCCCAAGGCGATCAGCCCCAGCATTTT | TRBJ1-5 | NA | TRBV18 | NA
CASSFGGATNEKLFF | TGTGCCAGCAGTTTTGGAGGTGCAACTAATGAAAAACTGTTTTTT | TRBJ1-4 | NA | TRBV28 | NA
CASSFAGGGNTIYF | TGTGCCAGCAGTTTTGCAGGGGGTGGAAACACCATATATTTT | TRBJ1-3 | NA | TRBV28 | TRBD1
CARSEKFPDRANSGANVLTF | TGTGCCAGATCAGAAAAGTTTCCGGACAGAGCCAACTCTGGGGCCAACGTCCTGACTTTC | TRBJ2-6 | NA | TRBV21-1 | NA
CATSRDLENSPLHF | TGTGCCACCAGCAGAGATCTGGAGAATTCACCCCTCCACTTT | TRBJ1-6 | once | TRBV15 | NA
CASSLTTGSNSYNEQFF | TGTGCCAGCAGCTTAACAACAGGGTCCAACTCCTACAATGAGCAGTTCTTC | TRBJ2-1 | NA | TRBV7-2 | NA
CASRVGGEQYF | TGCGCCAGCAGGGTAGGTGGCGAGCAGTACTTC | TRBJ2-7 | NA | TRBV10-2 | NA
CASSLGTGSSGNTIYF | TGTGCCAGCAGCTTGGGGACAGGATCCTCTGGAAACACCATATATTTT | TRBJ1-3 | NA | TRBV5-4 | TRBD1
CASSQLRLSIYEQYF | TGTGCCAGCAGCCAACTAAGGTTATCTATCTACGAGCAGTACTTC | TRBJ2-7 | NA | TRBV7-9 | NA
CSALFQGNGNTIYF | TGCAGCGCCCTTTTTCAGGGGAATGGAAACACCATATATTTT | TRBJ1-3 | NA | TRBV29-1 | NA
CASRSQTRSYQPQHF | TGTGCCAGTAGGAGTCAGACAAGGAGCTATCAGCCCCAGCATTTT | TRBJ1-5 | NA | TRBV19 | NA
CASSTQHGYYGYTF | TGTGCCAGCAGCACGCAACATGGGTACTATGGCTACACCTTC | TRBJ1-2 | NA | TRBV7-2 | NA
CASSSTGSAKNIQYF | TGTGCCAGCAGCAGTACAGGAAGCGCCAAAAACATTCAGTACTTC | TRBJ2-4 | NA | TRBV7-9 | NA
CASRPDPSTDTQYF | TGTGCCAGCAGACCCGATCCGAGCACAGATACGCAGTATTTT | TRBJ2-3 | NA | TRBV5-4 | NA
CASSSTGPDTQYF | TGTGCCAGCAGTTCCACGGGGCCAGATACGCAGTATTTT | TRBJ2-3 | NA | TRBV6-5 | NA
CAWRGDQGRANTEAFF | TGTGCCTGGAGGGGGGATCAGGGGCGCGCGAACACTGAAGCTTTCTTT | TRBJ1-1 | NA | TRBV30 | NA
CASSLGTLANRPTWELFF | TGTGCCAGCAGCTTAGGGACACTTGCGAACAGGCCCACCTGGGAGCTGTTTTTT | TRBJ2-2 | NA | TRBV7-6 | NA
CSVLRGGAEDTQYF | TGCAGCGTTCTTCGGGGGGGGGCGGAAGATACGCAGTATTTT | TRBJ2-3 | few | TRBV29-1 | TRBD2
CASTLVGVGNQPQHF | TGTGCCAGCACCCTCGTGGGGGTAGGCAATCAGCCCCAGCATTTT | TRBJ1-5 | NA | TRBV28 | NA
CASSEVGSLRAEQYF | TGTGCCAGCAGTGAAGTTGGCTCACTCCGGGCCGAGCAGTACTTC | TRBJ2-7 | once | TRBV6-1 | NA
CASSESAGAPDTQYF | TGTGCCAGCAGTGAATCTGCGGGGGCCCCAGATACGCAGTATTTT | TRBJ2-3 | NA | TRBV6-1 | NA
CASSSYRGDNYGYTF | TGTGCCAGCAGTTCCTACAGGGGCGACAACTATGGCTACACCTTC | TRBJ1-2 | few | TRBV7-9 | TRBD1
CASSPFPQGRFEQFF | TGTGCCAGCAGTCCCTTCCCACAGGGTCGGTTTGAGCAGTTCTTC | TRBJ2-1 | NA | TRBV11-2 | NA